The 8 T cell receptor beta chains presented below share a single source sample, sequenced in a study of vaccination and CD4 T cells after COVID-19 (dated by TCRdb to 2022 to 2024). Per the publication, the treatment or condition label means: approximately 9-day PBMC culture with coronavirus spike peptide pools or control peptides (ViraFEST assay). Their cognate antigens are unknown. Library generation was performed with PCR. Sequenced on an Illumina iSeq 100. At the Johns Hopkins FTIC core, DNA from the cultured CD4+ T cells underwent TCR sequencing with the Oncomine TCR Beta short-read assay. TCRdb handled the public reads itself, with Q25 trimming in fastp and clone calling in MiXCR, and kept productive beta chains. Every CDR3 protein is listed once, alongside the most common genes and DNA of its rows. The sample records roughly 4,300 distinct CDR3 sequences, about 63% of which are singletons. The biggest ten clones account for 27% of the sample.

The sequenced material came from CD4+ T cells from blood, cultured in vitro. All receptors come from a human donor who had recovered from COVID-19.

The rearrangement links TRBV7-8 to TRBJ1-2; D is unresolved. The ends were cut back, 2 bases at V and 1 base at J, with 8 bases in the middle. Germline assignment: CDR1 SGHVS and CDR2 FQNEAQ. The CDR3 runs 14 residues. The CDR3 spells CASSLMWGNYGYTF. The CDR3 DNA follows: TGTGCCAGCAGCTTAATGTGGGGTAACTATGGCTACACCTTC.

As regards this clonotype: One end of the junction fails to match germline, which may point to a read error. CDR3: CASRLARTTIYEQYF. The CDR3 bases are TGTGCCAGCAGGTTAGCCCGGACAACCATCTACGAGCAGTACTTC. The genes are TRBV7-2 and TRBJ2-7; the D gene is possibly TRBD1 (5 bases). The CDR3 contains 15 residues. Germline V lookup: CDR1 SGHTA, CDR2 FQGNSA.

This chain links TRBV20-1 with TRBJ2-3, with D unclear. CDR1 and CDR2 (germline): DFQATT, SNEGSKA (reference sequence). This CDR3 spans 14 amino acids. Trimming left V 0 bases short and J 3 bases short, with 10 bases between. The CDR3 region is CSARDGDGTDTQYF. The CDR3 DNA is TGCAGTGCTAGAGATGGGGATGGAACAGATACGCAGTATTTT.

CDR3 sequence reads: CASSVSGAEKRSDGYTF. In DNA, the CDR3 is TGTGCCAGCAGCGTATCTGGGGCAGAGAAACGGTCGGATGGCTACACCTTC. This chain links TRBV21-1 with TRBJ1-2; the DNA was not compared with TRBD1, the D call given in the table. TRBV21-1 is a recognized pseudogene. CDR3 length: 17 amino acids.

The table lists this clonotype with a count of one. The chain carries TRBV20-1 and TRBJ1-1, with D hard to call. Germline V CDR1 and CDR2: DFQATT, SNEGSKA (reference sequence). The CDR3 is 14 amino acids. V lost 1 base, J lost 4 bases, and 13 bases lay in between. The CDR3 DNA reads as TGCAGTGCTAGAGGCGGTGGGAGGCCCACTGAAGCTTTCTTT. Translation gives CSARGGGRPTEAFF.

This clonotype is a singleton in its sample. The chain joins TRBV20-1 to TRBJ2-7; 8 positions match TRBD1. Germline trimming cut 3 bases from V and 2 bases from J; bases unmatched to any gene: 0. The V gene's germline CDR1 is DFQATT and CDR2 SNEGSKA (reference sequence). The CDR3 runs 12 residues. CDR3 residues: CSASRGPYEQYF. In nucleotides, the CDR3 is TGCAGTGCTAGCAGGGGGCCCTACGAGCAGTACTTC.

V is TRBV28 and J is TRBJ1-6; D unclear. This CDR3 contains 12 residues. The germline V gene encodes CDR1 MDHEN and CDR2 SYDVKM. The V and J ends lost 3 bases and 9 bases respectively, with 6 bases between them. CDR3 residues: CASSFGSSPLHF. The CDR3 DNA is TGTGCCAGCAGTTTTGGGAGTTCACCCCTCCACTTT.

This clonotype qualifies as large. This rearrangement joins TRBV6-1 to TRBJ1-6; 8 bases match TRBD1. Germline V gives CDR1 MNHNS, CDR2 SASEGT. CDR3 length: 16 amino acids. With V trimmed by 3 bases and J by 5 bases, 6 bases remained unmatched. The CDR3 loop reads CASSDTDRVHNSPLHF. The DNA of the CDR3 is TGTGCCAGCAGTGACACGGACAGGGTGCATAATTCACCCCTCCACTTT.